Each of the 14 T cell receptor beta chains below was sequenced from the same sample in a study of T cell responses to AZD1222 COVID-19 vaccine. TCRdb's copy holds only in-frame clones and misses some; the assay was immunoSEQ multiplex PCR. The data show 130,000 or so clones, less than 90% seen once. Specimen: peripheral blood, collected on day 0 of AZD1222 vaccination. These receptors were collected from an adult in good health.

In nucleotides, the CDR3 is TGTGCCAGCAGCTTCCAGGACAGGGGGAGCTACACCTTC. It encodes CASSFQDRGSYTF. The V gene is TRBV7-2, the J gene TRBJ1-2; TRBD1 aligns across 10 bases. Germline V gene data show CDR1 as SGHTA and CDR2 as FQGNSA. This CDR3 has 13 residues. With 3 bases clipped from V and 9 bases from J, the junction kept 4 bases outside the gene matches.

The chain couples TRBV7-2 to TRBJ1-2; the D is unclear. Germline CDR1 reads SGHTA; CDR2 reads FQGNSA. The CDR3 sequence is 13 residues long. The V end lost 2 bases, the J end lost 8 bases, and 12 bases lay between the germline ends. The CDR3 region has the DNA TGTGCCAGCAGCTTACTGTCCTTAGGGGGCTACACCTTC. Its translation is CASSLLSLGGYTF.

This CDR3 is CASSAGRLGNSPLHF. The CDR3 coding sequence is TGCGCCAGCAGCGCTGGAAGGCTGGGTAATTCACCCCTCCACTTT. The chain joins TRBV5-1 to TRBJ1-6; D call uncertain. The CDR3 runs to 15 residues. In germline, CDR1 is SGHRS, CDR2 YFSETQ. Trimming left V 4 bases short and J 6 bases short, with 14 bases between.

The genes are TRBV7-8 and TRBJ2-2; TRBD2 matches at 14 bases. The CDR3 spans 18 residues. Trimming at V came to 6 bases and at J to 9 bases, leaving 15 bases not matched to a gene. Germline CDR1 is SGHVS and CDR2 is FQNEAQ. The CDR3 DNA reads TGTGCCAGCAGAGGGACTAGCGGGGGCGCCAATCCGTCCCGGGAGCTGTTTTTT. Its protein product is CASRGTSGGANPSRELFF.

The chain combines TRBV6-5 with TRBJ1-5; D is uncertain. CDR1 and CDR2 (germline): MNHEY, SVGAGI. This CDR3 is built from 14 residues. V was trimmed by 6 bases and J by 4 bases, leaving 13 bases between them. The CDR3 coding sequence is TGTGCCAGCAGCCCCACCGACAAGAATCAGCCCCAGCATTTT. This encodes CASSPTDKNQPQHF.

J is TRBJ1-2 and V is TRBV7-9; a weak D match, TRBD1 (5 bases). CDR3 size: 14 residues. CDR1 and CDR2 (germline): SEHNR, FQNEAQ (reference sequence). The V end was cut by 5 bases, the J end by 4 bases, with 14 bases between. CDR3 DNA: TGTGCCAGCAGCCTGGGGGAGTTATCCTATGGCTACACCTTC. Protein product: CASSLGELSYGYTF.

The V gene is TRBV2, the J gene TRBJ2-5, with TRBD1 as a possible D gene (6 bases). Trimming removed 3 bases at V and 2 bases at J, with 13 bases between. The CDR3 consists of 15 residues. Germline CDR1 reads SNHLY; CDR2 reads FYNNEI. CDR3: CASSEQQGPQETQYF. CDR3 DNA: TGTGCCAGCAGTGAGCAACAGGGCCCTCAAGAGACCCAGTACTTC.

The chain couples TRBV10-3 to TRBJ2-2, with D possibly matching TRBD2 (5 bases). V was pared by 6 bases and J by 0 bases, with 11 bases between. This CDR3 has 15 amino acids. Looked up from germline, CDR1 is ENHRY and CDR2 is SYGVKD. The CDR3 region is CAIREAGSNTGELFF. DNA of the CDR3: TGTGCCATCAGGGAGGCGGGCTCGAACACCGGGGAGCTGTTTTTT.

The V call is TRBV6-5, the J call TRBJ1-1; D remains unclear. Germline lookup yields CDR1 MNHEY and CDR2 SVGAGI. V dropped 1 base and J dropped 5 bases, with 5 bases sitting between them. The length of the CDR3 is 12 residues. CDR3 in amino acids: CASSYLGTEAFF. CDR3 sequence (DNA): TGTGCCAGCAGTTACTTGGGGACTGAAGCTTTCTTT.

This clone showed up just once. The gene calls are TRBV7-3 and TRBJ2-1; D is tentatively TRBD1 or TRBD2 (8 bases each). The CDR3 extends over 15 amino acids. Trimming took off 5 bases at V and 5 bases at J, with 16 bases between the two ends. CDR1 and CDR2 (germline): SGHTA, FQGTGA. CDR3 loop: CASSPGGTGHNEQFF. The CDR3 DNA follows: TGTGCCAGCAGCCCGGGGGGGACAGGCCACAATGAGCAGTTCTTC.

The chain links TRBV5-8 to TRBJ1-2, with 9 bases that match TRBD1. Per the germline V gene, CDR1 is SGHTS and CDR2 is YDEGEE. The CDR3 is 14 amino acids. Unmatched junction bases numbered 6, after V lost 2 bases and J lost 7 bases. The CDR3 nucleotides read TGTGCCAGCAGCTTCGGGACAGGGTTTTCTGGCTACACCTTC. As protein: CASSFGTGFSGYTF. Variable domain in full (rest from reference TRBV5-8 and TRBJ1-2): EAGVTQSPTHLIKTRGQQATLRCSPISGHTSVYWYQQALGLGLQFLLWYDEGEERNRGNFPPRFSGRQFPNYSSELNVNALELEDSALYLCASSFGTGFSGYTFGSGTRLTVV.

This chain uses TRBV5-6 with TRBJ2-7; 7 positions match TRBD2. This CDR3 has 16 residues. Germline V lookup: CDR1 SGHDT, CDR2 YYEEEE. The trim removed 4 bases at V and 1 base at J, leaving 11 bases unmatched. The CDR3 DNA sequence: TGTGCCAGCAGCCCTCCGGGGGGTCTGCGATCCTACGAGCAGTACTTC. Its protein is CASSPPGGLRSYEQYF.

The gene calls are TRBV3-1 (or the pseudogene TRBV3-2) and TRBJ1-2; D not resolved. Germline CDR1 LGHDT, CDR2 YNNKEL (reference sequence). The CDR3 runs 14 residues. V dropped 2 bases and J dropped 8 bases, with 15 bases sitting between them. CDR3 residues: CASSQLGSSGGYTF. As DNA, the CDR3 is TGTGCCAGCAGCCAACTCGGGTCCTCTGGGGGCTACACCTTC.

The chain joins TRBV7-9 to TRBJ1-1, with 9 bases matching TRBD1. In germline, CDR1 is SEHNR, CDR2 FQNEAQ (reference sequence). The CDR3 runs to 15 residues. Trimming cost V 5 bases and J 0 bases; bases outside gene matches: 4. CDR3: CASSPRTGVNTEAFF. CDR3 coding DNA: TGTGCCAGCAGCCCCCGGACAGGGGTGAACACTGAAGCTTTCTTT.